This paragraph reports one T cell receptor (beta chain). The antigen remains undetermined. This entry belongs to a study of T cell responses to AZD1222 COVID-19 vaccine. Data came from immunoSEQ multiplex PCR; TCRdb stores just in-frame clones and leaves some out. Of about 170,000 clones in the sample, roughly nine tenths were seen once. Study conclusions and caveats: Nearly half of spike-specific TCRs reportedly target variant regions that are unmutated in the B.1.351 and B.1.1.7 variants. Most donors were white British and more were female, and clonal diversity was possibly underestimated. Increased Spike-specific TCR breadth and depth were observed after two AZD1222 doses. Vaccine-associated CD4 TCRs spanned spike, dominant at 160-218 and 743-854.

CDR3 size: 15 residues. Germline V gives CDR1 SGHTA, CDR2 FQGNSA. After removal of 5 bases from V and 2 bases from J, the junction contained 5 bases not matched to a gene. This TCR derives from an adult who received the AZD1222 COVID-19 vaccine. This specimen was peripheral blood, taken 28 days after the second AZD1222 dose. The V call is TRBV7-2, the J call TRBJ2-5; 10 bases match TRBD2. CDR3 sequence (DNA): TGTGCCAGCAGCCGGAGCGGGGGGGCACAAGAGACCCAGTACTTC. Amino acids: CASSRSGGAQETQYF.